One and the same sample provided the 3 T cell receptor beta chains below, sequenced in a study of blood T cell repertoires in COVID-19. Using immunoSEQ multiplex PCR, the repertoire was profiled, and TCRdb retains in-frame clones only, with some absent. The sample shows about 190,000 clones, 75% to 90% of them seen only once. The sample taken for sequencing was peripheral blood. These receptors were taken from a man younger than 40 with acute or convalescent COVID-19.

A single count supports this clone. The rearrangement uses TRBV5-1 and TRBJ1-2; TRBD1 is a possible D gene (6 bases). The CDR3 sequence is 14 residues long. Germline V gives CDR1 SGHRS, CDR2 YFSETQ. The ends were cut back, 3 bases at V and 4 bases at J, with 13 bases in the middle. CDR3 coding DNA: TGCGCCAGCAGCTCACAGGACAGCAGCTATGGCTACACCTTC. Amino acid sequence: CASSSQDSSYGYTF.

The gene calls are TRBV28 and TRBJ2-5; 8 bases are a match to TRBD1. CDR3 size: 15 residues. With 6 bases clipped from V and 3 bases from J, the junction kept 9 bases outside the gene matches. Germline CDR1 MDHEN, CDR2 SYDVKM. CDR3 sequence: CASSRGQGLKETQYF. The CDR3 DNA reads TGTGCCAGCAGCCGCGGACAGGGACTCAAAGAGACCCAGTACTTC.

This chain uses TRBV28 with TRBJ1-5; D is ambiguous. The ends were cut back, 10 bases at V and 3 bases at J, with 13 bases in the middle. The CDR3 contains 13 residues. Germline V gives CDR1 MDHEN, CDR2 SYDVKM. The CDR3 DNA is TGTGCCACCGATCCGGGTCCCAATCAGCCCCAGCATTTT. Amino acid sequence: CATDPGPNQPQHF.